This T cell receptor (beta chain) was documented in a study of cytomegalovirus exposure and HLA in healthy donors (TCRdb year 2017). Context from the whole study: An earlier analysis of some 500 of the donors reported roughly 270 Gb of sequence data and 117 million unique TCR beta sequences from about 179 million T cells. An early release that covered some 630 HLA-typed donors contained about 290 gigabases of sequencing data and 85 million to 100 million unique TCR sequences. Among the roughly 400 genotyped donors, around 81% belonged to the genetic ancestry cluster associated with self-reported Caucasian donors. The study aimed to test whether cataloging public T cell receptors could reveal signatures of past pathogen exposure. The T cell repertoires of around 670 subjects were profiled by immunosequencing and related to cytomegalovirus serostatus. Along with the approximately 650-subject first cohort, a separate validation cohort of 120 different subjects was used. The study combined high-throughput TCR immunosequencing, statistical association of individual TCRs with disease status, and machine learning to predict cytomegalovirus infection status. In a later analysis, previously published TCR beta repertoires from more than 500 donors were re-analyzed and high-resolution HLA genotyping was added so that TCR occurrence patterns could be studied. In the later analysis, no new phenotypic data were used to find candidate immune exposures; instead, reliance was placed on TCR beta sequences and their occurrence across donors. In an earlier analysis of 550 to 700 of the donors, high-throughput TCR beta sequencing was used to judge whether each TCR beta V gene segment behaved as functional or pseudogenic. Donor age, sex, ethnicity and CMV serostatus were compiled together with the repertoire data. A later genetic analysis used genome-wide SNP genotypes for about 60% of the 666 donors, treating that subset as a discovery cohort. All discovery cohort repertoires had been generated on a single sequencing platform. Both class I and class II loci were covered by HLA typing, at four-digit resolution. Typing coverage differed by locus: A, B, C, DRB1 and DQB1 were typed in about 629-640 donors, DQA1 in about 550, DPA1 in around 580, and DPB1 in about 450. Roughly 5 DR-DQ haplotypes were handled as single units for association and clustering, since linkage in the cohort was strong. Among several hundred genotyped donors of the cohort, an average of roughly 230,000 unique TCR beta nucleotide sequences was sequenced per donor, of which roughly 17% were non-productive.

The library was built by means of the immunoSEQ multiplex PCR assay. A mixture of 60 forward primers for TCR Vbeta segments and 13 reverse primers for TCR Jbeta segments was used in the multiplex PCR. The CDR3 region of rearranged TCR beta genes was amplified from genomic DNA with a multiplex PCR assay. The amplified TCR beta libraries were sequenced on the Illumina HiSeq System as 87-base-pair reads. Under the source paper's analysis protocol: Across the 700 or so repertoires, a later analysis counted approximately 83 million unique TCR beta chains, some 11 million of which were shared by at least two donors. To remove PCR and sequencing errors, raw reads were error-corrected and collapsed into unique sequences using a nearest-neighbor algorithm that merged closely related sequences. V, D and J gene segments were assigned by aligning CDR3 sequences to IMGT reference sequences. Each retained sequence needed at least a six-nucleotide match to both a V gene segment and a J gene segment. A rearrangement was called productive if the CDR3 had no stop codons and remained in frame with V and J, and every other rearrangement was called non-productive. CDR3 was defined by IMGT convention, running from the second conserved V-encoded cysteine to the conserved J-encoded phenylalanine. Sequences without an unambiguous match to a single V gene segment were excluded from the earlier analysis of about 640 of the donors. An earlier analysis of roughly 590 of the donors called V segments functional above 56.7% productive rearrangements and segregating when the between-donor standard deviation exceeded 5%. To diagnose cytomegalovirus status from the catalog of TCR beta chain sequences, a statistical classification framework was built. In a later analysis, V and J genes were assigned by comparing TCR nucleotide sequences against IMGT/GENE-DB human TR gene sequences. In a later analysis, CDR3 sequences and most-parsimonious VDJ recombination scenarios were assigned using the TCRdist pipeline. In a later analysis, every TCR beta chain was defined by the combination of its CDR3 amino acid sequence and its V-gene family, and reads without a unique V-gene family were dropped. As a way to deal with suspected cross-contamination and a sequencing artifact, a later analysis dropped nearly 600 nucleotide sequences that were highly shared and had low generation probability. In a later analysis, a clonal expansion index for each public chain was calculated from normalized within-repertoire ranks of inferred template counts. A later analysis computed generation probabilities with a VDJ recombination model fitted to out-of-frame rearrangements, and checked the results against IGoR. Hypergeometric tests were used in a later analysis to score TCR-TCR, TCR-HLA and TCR-CMV co-occurrence, with a repertoire-size bias correction applied to the TCR pairs. In a later analysis, false discovery rates were estimated by permuting HLA or CMV assignments 20 times. In a later analysis, co-occurring TCRs were grouped using DBSCAN, with TCRdist sequence similarity added in when clustering inside HLA-allele-positive subsets. Repertoires with fewer than 30,000 or more than 120,000 public chains were left out of co-occurrence clustering, as were a handful of repertoires with anomalous nucleotide sharing. The clones in this table, taken by TCRdb from immuneACCESS, are in-frame only. Not every clone is retained; where verified, under half of the shortfall comes from an unresolved V gene, and the cause of the rest is unknown. Clone size and V and J calls were adopted from that table, with D and trimming inferred from the DNA. The sample has approximately 220,000 clones on record, approximately 80% of them singletons. The ten largest clones capture 2.9% of the sample.

Based on the germline V gene (reference sequence), the CDR1 and CDR2 sequences are SGHNT and YYREEE. The CDR3 starts with the cysteine, ends with the phenylalanine, and has 14 residues. Only the CDR3 part of the read is kept: 42 bases, read in frame from the first base. The trim is 5 bases for V and 1 base for J, with a gap of 12 bases between the germline ends. Overall results and qualifications from the work: Strong co-occurrence of HLA alleles, especially DR and DQ, made assigning TCR associations to individual alleles difficult. Specific HLA alleles were associated with 18,000 or so TCR beta sequences at a false discovery rate of 0.05 in a later analysis. For the cohort, immune exposure information was limited to CMV serostatus. Because HLA typing was unavailable for some donors at each locus, only the typed subset was used in association tests. Compared with the roughly 720-donor mean, donors in an Asian-associated ancestry cluster had fewer N-insertions in productive TCRs, according to a later genetic analysis. The authors suggested that the approach could potentially be extended to other disease states and immunological phenotypes. Presence/absence analyses assumed roughly uniform sequencing depth across donors, an assumption that may not hold. In a later analysis, TCR association rates were found to vary across HLA loci, with the most associated TCRs seen for DRB1 alleles and the fewest for HLA-C alleles. The earlier analysis of 587 of the donors excluded approximately 15 rarely observed V segments, including chromosome 9 orphons, because counts were too low. A later analysis found that HLA-associated TCR beta chains were more clonally expanded and had lower generation probabilities than equally common non-associated chains. Most CMV-associated TCR beta chains appeared to be HLA-restricted in a later analysis, and the HLA associations seemed to be driven largely by CMV exposure. Linkage disequilibrium might explain the correlated functional status among segregating V segments, but an unknown experimental factor could not be excluded. This cohort had only TCR beta chains sequenced, and the lack of alpha or paired-chain data limited which features could be detected. According to a later analysis, parvovirus B19, influenza, CMV and Epstein-Barr virus appeared linked to several top co-occurrence clusters. A cluster of highly shared sequence variants was judged likely to be a technical artifact of the sequencing pipeline. Broadly in line with IMGT annotations, most TCR beta V segments showed up in productive rearrangements about 87% or about 30% of the time in an earlier analysis of approximately 600 of the donors. A further reported finding was that TCR beta sequences accurately predicted the HLA-A and HLA-B alleles for most subjects in the first cohort. In both the original and validation cohorts, the classifier was reported to diagnose cytomegalovirus status with high specificity and sensitivity. Some IMGT-functional V segments, including TRBV6-2 and TRBV6-3, could not be told apart with the 87-base-pair reads, so those segments were excluded. A total of about 180 TCR beta chains were listed by the study as associated with cytomegalovirus. Most TCR sequences were seen in very few donors, while some public TCRs were found in many individuals. An association between a missense DCLRE1C variant and V-gene and J-gene trimming of TCR beta chains was found in a later genetic analysis and replicated in an independent cohort. A few of the identified cytomegalovirus-associated TCR beta chains were confirmed in vitro to be specific for cytomegalovirus antigens.

The cohort consisted of hundreds of healthy bone marrow donors. All cohort members were sampled while nominally healthy, although unrecorded immune exposures were likely present. The donor was CMV seronegative and belonged to the group of 352 seronegative cohort members. A peripheral blood sample was collected from each donor, and TCR beta sequencing was performed on peripheral blood mononuclear cells. The Qiagen DNeasy Blood Extraction Kit was used to extract genomic DNA from the blood cell samples. Points on this clone: This receptor's antigen is unknown. No per-base quality is available; no much larger clone lies one base away.

This TCR derives from a young man in good health and CMV-seronegative. What was sequenced was PBMCs. Here the chain combines TRBV5-4 and TRBJ1-1, with the D gene not clear enough to name. The bases are TGTGCCAGCAGTTTACCGGGAGCGAACACTGAAGCTTTCTTT. Translated, this is CASSLPGANTEAFF.